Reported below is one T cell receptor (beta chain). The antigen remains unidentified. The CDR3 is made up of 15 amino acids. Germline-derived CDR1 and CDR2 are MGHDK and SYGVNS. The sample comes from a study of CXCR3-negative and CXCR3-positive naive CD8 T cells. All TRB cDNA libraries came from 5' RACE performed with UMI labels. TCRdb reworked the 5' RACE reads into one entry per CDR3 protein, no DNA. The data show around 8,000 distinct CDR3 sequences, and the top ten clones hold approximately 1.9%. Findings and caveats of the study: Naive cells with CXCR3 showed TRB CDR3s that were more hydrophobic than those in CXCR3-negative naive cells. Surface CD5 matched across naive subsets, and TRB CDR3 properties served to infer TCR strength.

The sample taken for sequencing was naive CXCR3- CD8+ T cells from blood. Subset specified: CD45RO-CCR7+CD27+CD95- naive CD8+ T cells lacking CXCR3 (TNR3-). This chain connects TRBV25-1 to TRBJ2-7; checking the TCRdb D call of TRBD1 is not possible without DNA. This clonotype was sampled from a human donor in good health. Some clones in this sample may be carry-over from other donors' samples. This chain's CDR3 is CASSQGQGVTYEQYF.